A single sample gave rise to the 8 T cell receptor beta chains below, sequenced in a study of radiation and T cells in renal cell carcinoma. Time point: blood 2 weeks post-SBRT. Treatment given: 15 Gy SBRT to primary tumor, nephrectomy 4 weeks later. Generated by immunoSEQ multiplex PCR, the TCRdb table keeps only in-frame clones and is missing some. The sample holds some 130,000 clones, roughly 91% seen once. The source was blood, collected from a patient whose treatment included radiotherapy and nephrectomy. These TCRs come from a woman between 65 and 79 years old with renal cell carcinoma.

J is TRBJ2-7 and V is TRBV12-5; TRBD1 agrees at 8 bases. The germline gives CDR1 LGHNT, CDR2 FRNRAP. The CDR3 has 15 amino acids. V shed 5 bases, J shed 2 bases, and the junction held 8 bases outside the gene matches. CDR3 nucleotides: TGTGCTAGTGGTCAAGGACAGGGTGGGACCTACGAGCAGTACTTC. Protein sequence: CASGQGQGGTYEQYF.

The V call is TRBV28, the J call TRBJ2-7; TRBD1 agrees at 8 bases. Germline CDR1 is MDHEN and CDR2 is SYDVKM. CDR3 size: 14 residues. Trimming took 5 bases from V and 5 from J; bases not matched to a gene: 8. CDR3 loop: CASSRLTGAHEQYF. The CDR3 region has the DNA TGTGCCAGCAGTCGACTGACAGGGGCCCACGAGCAGTACTTC.

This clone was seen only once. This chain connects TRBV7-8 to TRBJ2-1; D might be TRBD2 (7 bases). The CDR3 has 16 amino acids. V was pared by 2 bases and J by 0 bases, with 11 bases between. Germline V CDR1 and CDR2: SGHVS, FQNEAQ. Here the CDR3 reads CASSLRGGSSYNEQFF. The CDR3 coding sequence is TGTGCCAGCAGCTTAAGGGGGGGAAGCTCCTACAATGAGCAGTTCTTC.

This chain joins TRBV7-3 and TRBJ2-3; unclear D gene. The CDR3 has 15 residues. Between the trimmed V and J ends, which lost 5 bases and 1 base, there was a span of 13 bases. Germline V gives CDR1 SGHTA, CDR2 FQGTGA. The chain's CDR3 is CASSLRLGGTDTQYF. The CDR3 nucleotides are TGTGCCAGCAGCCTCCGCCTGGGTGGCACAGATACGCAGTATTTT.

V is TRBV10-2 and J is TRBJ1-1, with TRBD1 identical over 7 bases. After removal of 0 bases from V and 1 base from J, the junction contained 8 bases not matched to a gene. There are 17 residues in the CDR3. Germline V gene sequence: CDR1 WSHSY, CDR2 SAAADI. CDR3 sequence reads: CASSESFQGVKNTEAFF. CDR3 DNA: TGCGCCAGCAGTGAGTCGTTCCAGGGGGTAAAGAACACTGAAGCTTTCTTT.

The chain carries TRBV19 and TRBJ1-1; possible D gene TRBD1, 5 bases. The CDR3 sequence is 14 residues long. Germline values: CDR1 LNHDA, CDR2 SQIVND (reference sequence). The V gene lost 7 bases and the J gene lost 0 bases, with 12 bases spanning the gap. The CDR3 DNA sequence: TGTGCCAGTACCGGTCGGGGGATGAACACTGAAGCTTTCTTT. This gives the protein CASTGRGMNTEAFF. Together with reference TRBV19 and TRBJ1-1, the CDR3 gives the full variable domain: DGGITQSPKYLFRKEGQNVTLSCEQNLNHDAMYWYRQDPGQGLRLIYYSQIVNDFQKGDIAEGYSVSREKKESFPLTVTSAQKNPTAFYLCASTGRGMNTEAFFGQGTRLTVV.

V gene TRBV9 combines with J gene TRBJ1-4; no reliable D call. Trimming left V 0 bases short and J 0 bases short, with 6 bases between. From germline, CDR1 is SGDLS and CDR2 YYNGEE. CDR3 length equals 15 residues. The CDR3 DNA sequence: TGTGCCAGCAGCGTAGGACAAGCAACTAATGAAAAACTGTTTTTT. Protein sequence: CASSVGQATNEKLFF.

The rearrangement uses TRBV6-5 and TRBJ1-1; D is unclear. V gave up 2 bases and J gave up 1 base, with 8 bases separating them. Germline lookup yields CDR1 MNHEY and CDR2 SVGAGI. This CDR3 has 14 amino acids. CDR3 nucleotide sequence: TGTGCCAGCAGTTACGGGGTGGCGAACACTGAAGCTTTCTTT. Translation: CASSYGVANTEAFF.